This is a list of T cell receptor beta chains from one sample in a study of CD8+ T cells in alopecia areata. Some clones are missing from TCRdb's copy, which holds only in-frame ones; the method was immunoSEQ multiplex PCR. The sample lists some 240,000 clones, around three fifths seen once, with just over 0.45% in the top ten. Sample: CD4+ T cells sorted from blood, taken at week 0. Receptors were obtained from a human donor with alopecia areata. The conserved cysteine and the conserved F or W are not part of the CDR3 here. Fields, in order: CDR3 protein, J gene, V gene.

AWMTNTEAF,TRBJ1-1,TRBV30
ASSLVALNYGYT,TRBJ1-2,TRBV7-2
ASSSGQENTEAF,TRBJ1-1,TRBV5-1
ASTKEAFPMNTEAF,TRBJ1-1,TRBV9
SVEGLANREAF,TRBJ1-1,TRBV29-1
ASSGEQGLLQETQY,TRBJ2-5,TRBV6-6
ASSSGQGTDTQY,TRBJ2-3,TRBV13
ASRQGHLNTEAF,TRBJ1-1,TRBV6-5
ASSENGRVPSGELF,TRBJ2-2,TRBV2
ASSPPTGVRYEQY,TRBJ2-7,TRBV18
ASSPGTGAISGANVLT,TRBJ2-6,TRBV7-7
SDSPLTSGGVIAKNIQY,TRBJ2-4,TRBV29-1
AWRPGQGEAF,TRBJ1-1,TRBV30
ASRPVERRGDYGYT,TRBJ1-2,TRBV7-9
ASTSGGPERYGYT,TRBJ1-2,TRBV6-1
SVEMAAGNTIY,TRBJ1-3,TRBV29-1
ASSLGGANIQY,TRBJ2-4,TRBV7-2
SVGSGTSGLVQF,TRBJ2-1,TRBV29-1
ATSGSGYGYT,TRBJ1-2,TRBV10-3
SVRGGVPKNIQY,TRBJ2-4,TRBV29-1
SVTRLNTGELF,TRBJ2-2,TRBV29-1
ASSTERGIQPQH,TRBJ1-5,TRBV18
ASSFGTGAYEQY,TRBJ2-7,TRBV11-2
SVEGPGGSYEQY,TRBJ2-7,TRBV29-1
ASSLARGVRSTQY,TRBJ2-3,TRBV11-2
ASSRFYSVREGNQPQH,TRBJ1-5,TRBV23-1
ASSRTGGNDQPQH,TRBJ1-5,TRBV7-9
SVLAGINEQF,TRBJ2-1,TRBV29-1
ASVVADTQY,TRBJ2-3,TRBV18
SVGDSYNEQF,TRBJ2-1,TRBV29-1
ASSLGGAGYEQY,TRBJ2-7,TRBV7-9
ASKITKYSNQPQH,TRBJ1-5,TRBV6-5
AWSDVGQTQY,TRBJ2-5,TRBV30
ASSQAGGRNTGELF,TRBJ2-2,TRBV18
ASTRTAKRETQY,TRBJ2-5,TRBV19
SGTGGSFDNEQF,TRBJ2-1,TRBV29-1
ASSPGGPGLGSNEQF,TRBJ2-1,TRBV7-6
AWSLSGDTEAF,TRBJ1-1,TRBV30
ASSRGAGTDYGYT,TRBJ1-2,TRBV14
ASSPLKSGANVLT,TRBJ2-6,TRBV11-2
ASSNIQGVGNTIY,TRBJ1-3,TRBV4-1
SPKLAGTYNEQF,TRBJ2-1,TRBV29-1
ASSSTSGGINEQF,TRBJ2-1,TRBV2
ASSLTSSQYEQY,TRBJ2-7,TRBV5-1
AWSVRGSGDRSPLH,TRBJ1-6,TRBV30
AIKDSTYNEQF,TRBJ2-1,TRBV10-3
SVEAQVGYGYT,TRBJ1-2,TRBV29-1
ASSRPGLVFRY,TRBJ2-3,TRBV27
ASSADRGETQY,TRBJ2-5,TRBV7-3
ASSPRDRDGYT,TRBJ1-2,TRBV18
AWSYRGDTQY,TRBJ2-3,TRBV30
ASSPRDRVGEQY,TRBJ2-7,TRBV5-1
AWTAGTGSTDTQY,TRBJ2-3,TRBV30
ASSERSSGRTSNEQF,TRBJ2-1,TRBV6-1
ASSFPTGANEQY,TRBJ2-7,TRBV5-1